These 10 T cell receptor beta chains originate from one sample sequenced in a study of T-cell reconstitution after alpha-beta-depleted transplantation in children. Preparation of the TCRbeta library used unique molecular identifiers. Each CDR3 protein is one row after TCRdb ran MiXCR on the PCR reads. This table holds 600,000 to 700,000 distinct CDR3 sequences, around 17% found once. The source was PBMCs from the stem cell graft donor, collected from the stem cell graft. These TCRs come from a human donor who donated a stem cell graft to a child with acute myeloid leukemia.

This clonotype appeared a few times. The DNA for the CDR3 is TGCAGTGCTAGCCCCTCCGGACAGCCGAGCGAGCAGTACTTC. It specifies CSASPSGQPSEQYF. This chain links TRBV20-1 with TRBJ2-7, with a possible D match to TRBD1 (6 bases). The CDR3 has 14 residues. Germline assignment: CDR1 DFQATT and CDR2 SNEGSKA (reference sequence). Between the trimmed V and J ends, which lost 3 bases and 6 bases, there was a span of 18 bases.

The rearrangement uses TRBV12-5 and TRBJ1-1; D not resolved. This CDR3 is built from 15 residues. Germline CDR1 reads LGHNT; CDR2 reads FRNRAP. The V gene lost 6 bases and the J gene lost 1 base, with 15 bases spanning the gap. CDR3 residues: CASGRLSRGNTEAFF. The CDR3 DNA is TGTGCTAGTGGCCGACTCTCCCGGGGGAACACTGAAGCTTTCTTT.

This clonotype was counted only a few times. The V call is TRBV7-9, the J call TRBJ2-1; 8 nucleotides agree with TRBD2. From germline, CDR1 is SEHNR and CDR2 FQNEAQ (reference sequence). The ends lost 8 bases at V and 0 bases at J; junction bases unmatched: 3. CDR3 length: 14 amino acids. CDR3 bases: TGTGCCAGCGTTAGCGGGAACTCCTACAATGAGCAGTTCTTC. Its translation: CASVSGNSYNEQFF.

The chain uses TRBV15 and TRBJ2-2; D not certain. This CDR3 is 15 amino acids long. In germline, CDR1 is LNHNV, CDR2 YYDKDF (reference sequence). The V end lost 0 bases, the J end lost 2 bases, and 7 bases lay between the germline ends. In DNA, the CDR3 is TGTGCCACCAGCAGAGACAAGATAAACACCGGGGAGCTGTTTTTT. Protein sequence: CATSRDKINTGELFF.

V usage is TRBV5-1 and J usage is TRBJ2-5; D call uncertain. CDR1 is SGHRS, CDR2 YFSETQ, per germline. The V end was cut by 1 base, the J end by 2 bases, with 9 bases between. The CDR3 totals 14 residues. The CDR3 spells CASSLYGIQETQYF. The CDR3 DNA sequence: TGCGCCAGCAGCTTGTACGGTATTCAAGAGACCCAGTACTTC.

The chain employs TRBV7-9 and TRBJ1-1, with no clear D. CDR3 size: 15 residues. Trimming pared 5 bases from V and 0 bases from J, leaving 13 bases between. Germline V CDR1 and CDR2: SEHNR, FQNEAQ (reference sequence). As DNA, the CDR3 is TGTGCCAGCAGCAAAACAACGGCCCTGAACACTGAAGCTTTCTTT. Its translation is CASSKTTALNTEAFF.

This clonotype occurred many times. J is TRBJ2-4 and V is TRBV20-1; weak D call: TRBD1 (6 bases). This CDR3 is built from 17 residues. CDR1 is DFQATT, CDR2 SNEGSKA, per germline (reference sequence). Trimming removed 4 bases from V and 3 bases from J, with 22 bases in between. Here the CDR3 reads CSATEPTGPLVKNIQYF. The CDR3 region has the DNA TGCAGTGCTACCGAACCGACAGGACCACTTGTCAAAAACATTCAGTACTTC.

In its sample, this clonotype was seen a few times. The rearrangement links TRBV3-1 to TRBJ2-1; 9 nucleotides line up with TRBD2. The CDR3 extends over 18 amino acids. V dropped 1 base and J dropped 0; count of bases not matched to a gene: 7. Germline CDR1 and CDR2: LGHDT and YNNKEL (reference sequence). CDR3 DNA: TGTGCCAGCAGCCAAGCCGGGACTAGCTCCGGCTCCTACAATGAGCAGTTCTTC. As protein: CASSQAGTSSGSYNEQFF.

At least ten counts were recorded for this clonotype. The rearrangement links TRBV4-2 to TRBJ2-2; D unclear. The CDR3 length is 15 residues. CDR1 and CDR2 (germline): LGHNA, YNFKEQ. Trimming left V 4 bases short and J 1 base short, with 10 bases between. The CDR3 sequence: CASSPTSKNTGELFF. In nucleotides, the CDR3 is TGTGCCAGCAGCCCCACCTCAAAGAACACCGGGGAGCTGTTTTTT.

This clonotype occurred a few times. The V call is TRBV5-5, the J call TRBJ1-1, with a weak D call TRBD1 (5 bases). This CDR3 is 16 amino acids long. Germline V CDR1 and CDR2: SGHKS, YYEKEE (reference sequence). V shed 0 bases and J shed 4 bases, with 16 bases lying between them. The CDR3 here is CASSLVLAGSGTEAFF. CDR3 sequence (DNA): TGTGCCAGCAGCTTGGTCCTCGCAGGGTCTGGCACTGAAGCTTTCTTT.